Listed below are T cell receptor beta chains from one sample, sequenced in a study of T-cell reconstitution after alpha-beta-depleted transplantation in children. From the PCR reads, TCRdb called clonotypes with MiXCR, one entry per CDR3 protein. Of approximately 980,000 distinct CDR3 sequences listed, around 30% are singletons. This material consisted of PBMCs, mostly from graft donor cells, taken 360 days after TCRalphabeta/CD19-depleted stem cell transplant. The receptors derive from a boy younger than two who had a stem cell transplant for SCID, so the T cells may come from the graft donor. Each CDR3 is given with its conserved first and last residue. The order of the fields is clone size, V gene, D gene, J gene, CDR3 protein, CDR3 DNA. D genes are given only for firm matches. Size values are once, few and many counts, or a class for expanded clones, and some rows have none.

.,TRBV12-3/TRBV12-4,TRBD2,TRBJ2-1,CASSPPRLADSYNEQFF,TGTGCCAGCAGTCCACCTAGACTAGCGGACTCCTACAATGAGCAGTTCTTC
many,TRBV27,TRBD2,TRBJ2-3,CASSILAGDTDTQYF,TGTGCCAGCAGTATACTAGCGGGGGACACAGATACGCAGTATTTT
few,TRBV20-1,.,TRBJ1-5,CSARGRAPNQPQHF,TGCAGTGCTAGAGGTAGGGCTCCGAATCAGCCCCAGCATTTT
few,TRBV20-1,.,TRBJ2-5,CSARVRRRWETQYF,TGCAGTGCTAGGGTTAGGAGGAGATGGGAGACCCAGTACTTC
few,TRBV11-2,TRBD2,TRBJ2-5,CASSRTSGKETQYF,TGTGCCAGCAGCAGGACTAGCGGAAAAGAGACCCAGTACTTC
.,TRBV7-2,.,TRBJ2-7,CASRSSGTAAYEQYF,TGTGCCAGCAGGTCCTCCGGGACGGCCGCCTACGAGCAGTACTTC
.,TRBV9,TRBD2,TRBJ2-1,CASSVVAGGFNEQFF,TGTGCCAGCAGCGTAGTAGCGGGGGGATTCAATGAGCAGTTCTTC
few,TRBV3-1,TRBD1,TRBJ1-2,CASTQTGAGGYTF,TGTGCCAGCACCCAGACAGGGGCGGGAGGCTACACCTTC
.,TRBV6-6,.,TRBJ1-1,CASRPNPGQTNTEAFF,TGTGCCAGCAGACCCAACCCGGGGCAGACGAACACTGAAGCTTTCTTT
.,TRBV4-3,TRBD2,TRBJ2-3,CASSQSLAGGRDTQYF,TGCGCCAGCAGCCAGTCACTAGCGGGGGGCCGAGATACGCAGTATTTT
.,TRBV5-1,TRBD1,TRBJ2-1,CASGITGAHEQFF,TGCGCCAGCGGCATAACAGGGGCCCATGAGCAGTTCTTC
.,TRBV5-6,TRBD2,TRBJ2-1,CASSFGLAGGQGSYNEQFF,TGTGCCAGCAGCTTCGGACTAGCGGGGGGCCAAGGCTCCTACAATGAGCAGTTCTTC
few,TRBV5-1,.,TRBJ2-1,CASCTSGFNEQFF,TGCGCCAGCTGCACGTCAGGGTTTAATGAGCAGTTCTTC
.,TRBV9,.,TRBJ2-3,CASSVAVGQDTQYF,TGTGCCAGCAGCGTAGCGGTGGGCCAAGATACGCAGTATTTT
.,TRBV6-5,.,TRBJ1-1,CASSYGGAWLGEAFF,TGTGCCAGCAGTTATGGGGGCGCGTGGTTGGGTGAAGCTTTCTTT
few,TRBV4-1,.,TRBJ1-1,CASSQVRGKSPEAFF,TGCGCCAGCAGCCAAGTGAGGGGGAAGAGCCCTGAAGCTTTCTTT